This T cell receptor (beta chain) was profiled in a study of blood T cell repertoires in COVID-19 (dated by TCRdb to 2020 to 2021). As for the study more broadly: The collaborator samples originated in the United States, Italy and Spain and spanned the acute and convalescent phases of COVID-19. The material from the prospective study consisted of cDNA or gDNA derived from T cells, B-cell-depleted T cells, or PBMCs. Deeply sampled blood TCRbeta repertoires from subjects exposed to, actively infected with, or recovered from COVID-19 were included in the dataset. The repertoires were released in a freely available public database meant as a resource for research on the immune response to SARS-CoV-2. Samples were obtained from the ongoing ImmuneRACE study (first 160 participants) and from some 1,300 subjects provided by 6 global collaborators. A de-identified subject ID, COVID-19 status, age in years and sex were almost always included in the sample metadata. Where available, HLA class I and class II types were taken from metadata supplied by the sample provider and were not determined by assay-based typing. What the research found in general, with its limitations: The quantity of clinical and demographic metadata differed by source and by participant and was supplied without curation.

Points on this clone: Its antigen is currently not known. No base-level quality is on record; no much larger clone is a single base apart.

TCRbeta CDR3 regions were amplified from genomic DNA using the immunoSEQ Assay, a bias-controlled multiplex PCR. The original pipeline was this. The number of nucleated cells in each sample was estimated from the amplification of reference gene primers within the assay. To quantify the absolute abundance of each unique TCRbeta CDR3 rearrangement, sequence reads were collapsed and filtered. For each sample, productive Simpson clonality was calculated as the square root of Simpson's diversity index across productive rearrangements. TCRdb limited this immuneACCESS table to in-frame rearrangements with V and J called. A share of clones is missing; checked studies link under half to unresolved V genes, and the rest is unexplained. The V and J calls and the clone size are those of that table, but D and trimming were determined from the DNA. The sample data list 200,000 to 250,000 clones, and 83% of these were observed just once. The ten largest clones add up to 4.8% of the sample.

The V and J ends are trimmed by 0 bases and 3 bases, leaving 8 bases between them. As encoded in the germline V gene, CDR1 is MNHEY while CDR2 is SVGEGT. The CDR3 spans 14 residues, from the cysteine through the phenylalanine. Only CDR3 DNA is held: 42 bases, read in frame from base 1. Participants in the prospective study were aged roughly 18 to 89 years, lived in about two dozen United States geographic areas, and enrolled through a virtual design. In the prospective study, cohorts were assigned on the basis of participant-reported clinical history obtained from a screening survey and a study questionnaire. Exposed participants had been in contact with someone with a PCR-confirmed or clinician-diagnosed COVID-19 case within 2 weeks of study entry. Mobile phlebotomists in the prospective study collected whole blood, serum and a nasopharyngeal or oropharyngeal swab from every participant. Prospective study participants could optionally give additional blood draws and questionnaires over an approximately two-month period. Prospective study blood samples were shipped either frozen or at room temperature before DNA extraction.

The sample consisted of PBMCs or T cells enriched from blood (not recorded which). The TCR originated in a woman aged 50 to 60 who had been exposed to COVID-19. Rearrangement joined TRBV6-2 or TRBV6-3 to TRBJ1-1; the D gene remains uncertain. The CDR3 region reads CASSYSFGDTEAFF. DNA sequence: TGTGCCAGCAGTTACTCTTTCGGGGACACTGAAGCTTTCTTT.